Presented here are 5 T cell receptor beta chains from one specimen sequenced in a study of blood T cell repertoires in COVID-19. The data were produced by immunoSEQ multiplex PCR, yet TCRdb's version contains in-frame clones alone and is incomplete. The table shows fewer than 200,000 clones, with about 85% occurring only once. Sequenced material: peripheral blood. The receptors shown here come from a man in his sixties who had recovered from COVID-19.

The chain employs TRBV4-1 and TRBJ2-5; 9 bases are a match to TRBD1. Trimming took 0 bases from V and 4 from J; bases not matched to a gene: 6. The germline CDR1 and CDR2 sequences are MGHRA and YSYEKL. The CDR3 has 16 amino acids. The chain's CDR3 is CASSQDGTGRGETQYF. The CDR3 nucleotides read TGCGCCAGCAGCCAAGACGGGACAGGGCGTGGAGAGACCCAGTACTTC.

The gene calls are TRBV11-1 and TRBJ1-2; D unclear. The CDR3 is 15 residues long. The V gene lost 2 bases and the J gene lost 0 bases, with 10 bases spanning the gap. CDR1 and CDR2 (germline): SGHAT, FQDESV (reference sequence). The CDR3 region has the DNA TGTGCCAGCAGCTTAAGTCGGGGAGCTAACTATGGCTACACCTTC. Protein product: CASSLSRGANYGYTF.

This chain connects TRBV6-5 to TRBJ1-1, with TRBD1 as a possible D gene (6 bases). The V end lost 7 bases, the J end lost 4 bases, and 13 bases lay between the germline ends. The CDR3 sequence is 13 residues long. Germline assignment: CDR1 MNHEY and CDR2 SVGAGI. DNA of the CDR3: TGTGCCAGCACCCGGGAAGGGGGCACTGAAGCTTTCTTT. This gives the protein CASTREGGTEAFF.

The gene calls are TRBV5-1 and TRBJ2-7, with D tentatively TRBD1 (6 bases). Germline CDR1 and CDR2: SGHRS and YFSETQ. V dropped 1 base and J dropped 1 base, with 9 bases sitting between them. There are 14 residues in the CDR3. CDR3 residues: CASSLRQASYEQYF. The CDR3 nucleotides are TGCGCCAGCAGCTTGAGACAGGCTTCCTACGAGCAGTACTTC.

The CDR3 sequence is CASSRGTGLSYEQYF. The CDR3 DNA reads as TGTGCCAGCAGCCGCGGGACAGGACTCTCCTACGAGCAGTACTTC. The chain uses TRBV3-1 (or the pseudogene TRBV3-2) and TRBJ2-7, with 8 bases identical to TRBD1. This CDR3 has 15 amino acids. Looked up from germline, CDR1 is LGHDT and CDR2 is YNNKEL (reference sequence). Germline trimming cut 4 bases from V and 0 bases from J; bases unmatched to any gene: 5.